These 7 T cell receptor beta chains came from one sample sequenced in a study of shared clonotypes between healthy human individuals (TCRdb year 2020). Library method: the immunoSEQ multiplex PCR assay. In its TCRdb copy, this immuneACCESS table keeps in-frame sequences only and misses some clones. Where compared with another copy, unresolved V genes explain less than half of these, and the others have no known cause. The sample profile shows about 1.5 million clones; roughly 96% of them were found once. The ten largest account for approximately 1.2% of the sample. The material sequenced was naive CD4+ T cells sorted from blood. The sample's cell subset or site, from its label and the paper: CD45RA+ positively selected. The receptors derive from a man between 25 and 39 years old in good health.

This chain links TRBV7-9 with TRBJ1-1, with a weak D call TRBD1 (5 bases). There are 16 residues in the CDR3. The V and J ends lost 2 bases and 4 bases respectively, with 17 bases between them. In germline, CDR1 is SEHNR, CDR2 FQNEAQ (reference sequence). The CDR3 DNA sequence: TGTGCCAGCAGCTTACCTCCGAAGACAGACGTCACTGAAGCTTTCTTT. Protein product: CASSLPPKTDVTEAFF.

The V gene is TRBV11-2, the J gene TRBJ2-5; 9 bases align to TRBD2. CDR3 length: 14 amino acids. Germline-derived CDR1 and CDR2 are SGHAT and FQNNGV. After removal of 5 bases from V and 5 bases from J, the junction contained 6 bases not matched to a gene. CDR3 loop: CASSGSGSGETQYF. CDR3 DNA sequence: TGTGCCAGCAGCGGTAGCGGGAGTGGTGAGACCCAGTACTTC. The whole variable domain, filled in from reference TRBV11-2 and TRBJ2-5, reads EAGVAQSPRYKIIEKRQSVAFWCNPISGHATLYWYQQILGQGPKLLIQFQNNGVVDDSQLPKDRFSAERLKGVDSTLKIQPAKLEDSAVYLCASSGSGSGETQYFGPGTRLLVL.

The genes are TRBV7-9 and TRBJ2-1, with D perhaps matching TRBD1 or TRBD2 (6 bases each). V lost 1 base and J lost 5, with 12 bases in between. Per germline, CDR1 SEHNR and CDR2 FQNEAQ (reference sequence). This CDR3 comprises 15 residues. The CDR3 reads CASSLGGGSDNEQFF. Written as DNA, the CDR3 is TGTGCCAGCAGCTTAGGAGGGGGGTCGGACAATGAGCAGTTCTTC.

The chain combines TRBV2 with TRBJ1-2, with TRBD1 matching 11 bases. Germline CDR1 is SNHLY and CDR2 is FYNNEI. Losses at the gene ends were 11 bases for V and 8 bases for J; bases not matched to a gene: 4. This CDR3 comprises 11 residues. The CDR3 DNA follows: TGTGCCTCGAGGGACAGGGGGGGCTACACCTTC. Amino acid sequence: CASRDRGGYTF.

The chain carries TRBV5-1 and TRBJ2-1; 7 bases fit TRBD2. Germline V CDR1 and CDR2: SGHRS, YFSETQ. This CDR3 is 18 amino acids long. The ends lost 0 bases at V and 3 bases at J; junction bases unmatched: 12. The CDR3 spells CASSLDGRLADYYNEQFF. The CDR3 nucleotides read TGCGCCAGCAGCTTGGATGGGCGGCTAGCGGATTACTACAATGAGCAGTTCTTC.

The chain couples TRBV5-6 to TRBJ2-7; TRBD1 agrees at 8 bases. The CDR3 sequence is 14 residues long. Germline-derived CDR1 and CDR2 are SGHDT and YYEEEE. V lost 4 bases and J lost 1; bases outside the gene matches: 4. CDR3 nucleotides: TGTGCCAGCAGCCCCCGGGACAGGTCCTACGAGCAGTACTTC. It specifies CASSPRDRSYEQYF.

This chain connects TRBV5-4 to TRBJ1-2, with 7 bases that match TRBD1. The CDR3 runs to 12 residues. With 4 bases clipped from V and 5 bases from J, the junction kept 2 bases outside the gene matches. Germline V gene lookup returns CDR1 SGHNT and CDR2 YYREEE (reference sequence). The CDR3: CASSETGYGYTF. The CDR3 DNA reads TGTGCCAGCAGCGAGACAGGGTATGGCTACACCTTC. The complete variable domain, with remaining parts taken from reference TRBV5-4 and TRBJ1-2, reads ETGVTQSPTHLIKTRGQQVTLRCSSQSGHNTVSWYQQALGQGPQFIFQYYREEENGRGNFPPRFSGLQFPNYSSELNVNALELDDSALYLCASSETGYGYTFGSGTRLTVV.